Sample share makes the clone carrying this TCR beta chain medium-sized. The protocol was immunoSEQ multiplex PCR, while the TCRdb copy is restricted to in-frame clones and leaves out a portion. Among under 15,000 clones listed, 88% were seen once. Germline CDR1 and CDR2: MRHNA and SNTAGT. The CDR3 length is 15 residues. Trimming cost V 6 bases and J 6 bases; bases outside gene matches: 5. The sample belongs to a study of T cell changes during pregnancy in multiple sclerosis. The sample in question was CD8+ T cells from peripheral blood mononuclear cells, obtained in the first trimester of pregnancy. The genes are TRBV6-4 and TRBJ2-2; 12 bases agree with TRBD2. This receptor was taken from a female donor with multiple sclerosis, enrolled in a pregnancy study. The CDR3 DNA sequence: TGTGCCAGCAGCGGAGCTAGCGGGGGGGCCGGGGAGCTGTTTTTT. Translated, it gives CASSGASGGAGELFF.